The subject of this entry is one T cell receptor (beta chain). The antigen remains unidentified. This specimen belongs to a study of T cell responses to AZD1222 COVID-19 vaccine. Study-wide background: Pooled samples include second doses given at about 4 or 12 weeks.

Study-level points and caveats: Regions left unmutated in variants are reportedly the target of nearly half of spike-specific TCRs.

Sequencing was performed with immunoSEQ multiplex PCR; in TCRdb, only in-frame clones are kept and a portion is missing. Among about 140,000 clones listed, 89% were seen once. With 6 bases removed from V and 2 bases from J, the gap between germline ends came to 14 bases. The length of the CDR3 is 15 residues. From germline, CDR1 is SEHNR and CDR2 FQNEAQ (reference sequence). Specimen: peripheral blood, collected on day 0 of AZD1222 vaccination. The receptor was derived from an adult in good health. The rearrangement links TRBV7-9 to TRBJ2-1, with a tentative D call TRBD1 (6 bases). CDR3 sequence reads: CASSPRGGAYNEQFF. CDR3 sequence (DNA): TGTGCCAGCAGTCCCAGGGGCGGTGCCTACAATGAGCAGTTCTTC. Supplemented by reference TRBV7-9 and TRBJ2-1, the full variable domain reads DTGVSQNPRHKITKRGQNVTFRCDPISEHNRLYWYRQTLGQGPEFLTYFQNEAQLEKSRLLSDRFSAERPKGSFSTLEIQRTEQGDSAMYLCASSPRGGAYNEQFFGPGTRLTVL.